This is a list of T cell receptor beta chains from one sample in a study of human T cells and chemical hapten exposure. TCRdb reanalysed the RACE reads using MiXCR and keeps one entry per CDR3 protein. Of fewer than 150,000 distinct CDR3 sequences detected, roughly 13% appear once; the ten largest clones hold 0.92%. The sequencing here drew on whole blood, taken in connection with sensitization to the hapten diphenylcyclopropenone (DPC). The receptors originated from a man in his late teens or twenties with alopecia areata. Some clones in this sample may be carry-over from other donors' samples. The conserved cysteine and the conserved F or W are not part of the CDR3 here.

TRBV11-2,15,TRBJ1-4,ASSLPTDSATNEKLF
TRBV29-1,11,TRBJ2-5,SVDSGAEETQY
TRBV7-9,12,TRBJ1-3,ASSPDSISNTIY
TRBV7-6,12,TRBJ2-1,ASSLAHRDNEQF
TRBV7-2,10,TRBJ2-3,ASSFFTDTQY
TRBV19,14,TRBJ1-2,ASSIIGTGSIYGYT
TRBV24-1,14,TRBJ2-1,ATSDLHGTGGDEQF
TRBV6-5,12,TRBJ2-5,ASSYGQYQETQY
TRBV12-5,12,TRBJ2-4,ASSVYLAKNIQY
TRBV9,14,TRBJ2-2,ASSVVPSGSTGELF
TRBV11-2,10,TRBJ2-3,ASSLLGIEQY
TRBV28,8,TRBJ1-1,ASSFDEAF
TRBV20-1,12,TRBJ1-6,SAPRQGRNSPLH
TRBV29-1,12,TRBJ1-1,SVSPGQGFGGAF
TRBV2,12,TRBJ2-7,ASSGDRDWIEQY
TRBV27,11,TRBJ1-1,ASSLGQHTEAF
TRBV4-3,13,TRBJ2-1,ASSQTGTGVNEQF
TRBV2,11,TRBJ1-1,ASNVMGNTEAF